This T cell receptor beta chain emerged from a study of cytomegalovirus exposure and HLA in healthy donors. Study overall: From HLA-typed donors, an early data release held tens of millions of unique TCRs.

Trimming cost V 5 bases and J 4 bases; bases outside gene matches: 12. CDR3 length equals 17 residues. The V gene's germline CDR1 is SEHNR and CDR2 FQNEAQ (reference sequence). Whole-study results and caveats: CMV serostatus was the only recorded immune exposure for donors. In vitro experiments confirmed that three CMV-associated chains were specific for CMV antigens. Later, an analysis found that common viral pathogens appeared to be linked with several of the most significant clusters.

13 Jbeta primers and 60 Vbeta primers were used for the PCR. Produced via immunoSEQ multiplex PCR; TCRdb's table is partial and in-frame only. The sample has about 150,000 clones. For this clone: Its antigen is as yet unknown.

Specimen: PBMCs. This TCR derives from a man aged 25 to 45 in good health and CMV-seronegative. The chain employs TRBV7-9 and TRBJ2-7, with 12 bases that match TRBD2. CDR3 DNA sequence: TGTGCCAGCAGCCCCCGACCCCTAGCGGGAGGGCCTTACGAGCAGTACTTC. It codes for CASSPRPLAGGPYEQYF.